This T cell receptor beta chain was recorded in a study of shared clonotypes between healthy human individuals. Study findings and constraints: Sampling covered nothing but blood. Tissue TCR repertoires likely differ from those found in blood.

Per germline, CDR1 MGHDK and CDR2 SYGVNS. The CDR3 runs 15 residues. V was pared by 3 bases and J by 0 bases, with 9 bases between. Points on this clone: Its specificity is not known.

Only in-frame clones appear in the TCRdb table, and some are missing; sequencing was by immunoSEQ multiplex PCR. Among some 2 million clones, over 85% were seen once, and the ten largest hold roughly 1%. The naive CD8 population came from CD45RO-negative cells selected for CCR7, without terminally differentiated effector memory CD45RA+ cells. Donors were healthy HIV-negative adults without recent acute infections or vaccinations. Source material: naive CD8+ T cells sorted from blood. The sequence derives from a man aged 18 to 29 in good health. The chain employs TRBV25-1 and TRBJ2-1, with D tentatively TRBD1 or TRBD2 (5 bases each). CDR3 DNA sequence: TGTGCCAGCAGTGACGGGACGAGCTCCTACAATGAGCAGTTCTTC. Translated: CASSDGTSSYNEQFF.